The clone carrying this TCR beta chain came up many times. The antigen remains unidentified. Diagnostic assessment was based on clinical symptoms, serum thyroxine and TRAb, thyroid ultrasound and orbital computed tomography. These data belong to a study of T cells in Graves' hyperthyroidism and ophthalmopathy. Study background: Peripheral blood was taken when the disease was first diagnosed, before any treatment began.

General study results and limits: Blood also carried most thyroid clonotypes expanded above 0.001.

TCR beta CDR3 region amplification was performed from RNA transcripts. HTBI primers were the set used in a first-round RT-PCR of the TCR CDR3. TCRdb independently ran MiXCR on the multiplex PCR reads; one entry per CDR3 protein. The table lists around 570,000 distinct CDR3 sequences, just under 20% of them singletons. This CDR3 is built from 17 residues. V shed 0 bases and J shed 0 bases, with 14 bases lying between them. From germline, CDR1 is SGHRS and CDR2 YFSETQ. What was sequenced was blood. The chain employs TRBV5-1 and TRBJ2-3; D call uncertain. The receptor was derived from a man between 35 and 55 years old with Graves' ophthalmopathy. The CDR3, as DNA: TGCGCCAGCAGCTTGGCATACGGAAACCCTAGCACAGATACGCAGTATTTT. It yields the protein CASSLAYGNPSTDTQYF.